These 13 T cell receptor beta chains were all obtained from the same sample, sequenced in a study of blood T cell repertoires in COVID-19. The repertoire was sequenced with immunoSEQ multiplex PCR; TCRdb's copy has only in-frame clones and lacks some. The sample comprises 110,000 or so clones, more than 75% of which are singletons, and about 3.9% rests with the top ten. The source material was peripheral blood. These TCRs come from a man aged 60-69 years with acute or convalescent COVID-19.

This chain joins TRBV4-3 and TRBJ2-3; 9 bases are a match to TRBD2. V was pared by 3 bases and J by 5 bases, with 6 bases of the junction left unmatched. The CDR3 consists of 15 residues. The germline V gene encodes CDR1 LGHNA and CDR2 YSLEER. CDR3 sequence reads: CASSHLGLAGDTQYF. CDR3 bases: TGCGCCAGCAGCCACCTGGGACTAGCTGGAGATACGCAGTATTTT.

The chain combines TRBV12-3 or TRBV12-4 with TRBJ2-3; unclear D gene. The CDR3 sequence is 12 residues long. The germline V and J ends were trimmed by 3 bases and 4 bases, with 5 bases remaining between them. The CDR3 DNA is TGTGCCAGCAGTTTGCGTCCAGATACGCAGTATTTT. Translation: CASSLRPDTQYF.

The rearrangement uses TRBV12-5 and TRBJ2-5, with a possible D match to TRBD1 (6 bases). This CDR3 region has 13 residues. From germline, CDR1 is LGHNT and CDR2 FRNRAP. V was clipped by 6 bases and J by 4 bases, with 12 bases between them. CDR3 in DNA: TGTGCTAGTGGACAAGGGACAAGAGAGACCCAGTACTTC. It translates to CASGQGTRETQYF.

This sequence joins TRBV28 and TRBJ1-2; a possible D gene is TRBD1 (6 bases). V shed 3 bases and J shed 2 bases, with 13 bases lying between them. The CDR3 runs 15 residues. Germline V gene sequence: CDR1 MDHEN, CDR2 SYDVKM. The CDR3 region is CASSLWGQGNYGYTF. DNA for the CDR3: TGTGCCAGCAGTTTGTGGGGGCAGGGGAACTATGGCTACACCTTC.

The chain carries TRBV18 and TRBJ1-4; D is possibly TRBD1 (6 bases). The CDR3 contains 14 residues. From germline, CDR1 is KGHSH and CDR2 LQKENI. Trimming removed 4 bases at V and 8 bases at J, with 14 bases between. CDR3 sequence (DNA): TGTGCCAGCTCACTCACAGGGCCTTTCGAAAAACTGTTTTTT. Translation: CASSLTGPFEKLFF.

This chain connects TRBV11-3 to TRBJ2-7; unclear D gene. The CDR3 extends over 12 amino acids. Looked up from germline, CDR1 is SGHNT and CDR2 is YENEEA. V lost 5 bases, J lost 2 bases, and 7 bases lay in between. This CDR3 is CASSRGPYEQYF. The CDR3 DNA reads TGTGCCAGCAGCCGTGGCCCCTACGAGCAGTACTTC.

The J gene is TRBJ2-7, the V gene TRBV7-2, with 8 positions matching TRBD2. The ends lost 0 bases at V and 3 bases at J; junction bases unmatched: 4. Germline CDR1 and CDR2: SGHTA and FQGNSA. The CDR3 runs to 15 residues. The DNA for the CDR3 is TGTGCCAGCAGCTTAGCGGGTAGCGGGATCTACGAGCAGTACTTC. It translates to CASSLAGSGIYEQYF.

The rearrangement links TRBV20-1 to TRBJ2-3; D call uncertain. V lost 3 bases, J lost 5 bases, and 21 bases lay in between. CDR1 is DFQATT, CDR2 SNEGSKA, per germline (reference sequence). This CDR3 is 16 amino acids long. CDR3 amino acids: CSASPSTRPLGDTQYF. CDR3 DNA: TGCAGTGCTAGTCCGTCGACAAGGCCCCTTGGAGATACGCAGTATTTT.

This clone was seen just once. The V and J genes are TRBV19 and TRBJ1-5; no firm D call. CDR3 size: 15 residues. Germline CDR1 reads LNHDA; CDR2 reads SQIVND (reference sequence). Between the trimmed V and J ends, which lost 9 bases and 2 bases, there was a span of 17 bases. CDR3 in DNA: TGTGCCAGCCGAATGACGTCCGGAGGCAATCAGCCCCAGCATTTT. It yields the protein CASRMTSGGNQPQHF.

The CDR3, as DNA: TGCGCCAGCAAGGCCACAGGCCAGCTCCAAGAGACCCAGTACTTC. Translating it yields CASKATGQLQETQYF. V is TRBV10-2 and J is TRBJ2-5, with D maybe TRBD1 (5 bases). Between the trimmed V and J ends, which lost 7 bases and 1 base, there was a span of 16 bases. This CDR3 has 15 residues. CDR1 is WSHSY and CDR2 is SAAADI in the germline V gene.

J is TRBJ2-1 and V is TRBV6-2 or TRBV6-3; D unresolved. CDR3 length equals 15 residues. Germline values: CDR1 MNHEY, CDR2 SVGEGT. V was clipped by 4 bases and J by 5 bases, with 15 bases between them. CDR3 residues: CASSSITLSHNEQFF. The CDR3 bases are TGTGCCAGCAGTTCCATTACTCTTTCCCACAATGAGCAGTTCTTC.

The chain is built from TRBV9 and TRBJ2-2; D is undetermined. The germline V and J ends were trimmed by 4 bases and 4 bases, with 5 bases remaining between them. The CDR3 has 12 amino acids. Germline CDR1 and CDR2: SGDLS and YYNGEE. CDR3 amino acids: CASSFRTGELFF. The CDR3 bases are TGTGCCAGCAGCTTCCGCACCGGGGAGCTGTTTTTT.

Note on this clone: Other DNA sequences in this specimen translate into the identical CDR3. The V call is TRBV28, the J call TRBJ2-7, with D tentatively TRBD2 (5 bases). Trimming stripped 5 bases from V and 3 bases from J, with 8 bases between. CDR1 is MDHEN, CDR2 SYDVKM, per germline. There are 12 residues in the CDR3. The CDR3 loop reads CASSLGGYEQYF. CDR3 nucleotide sequence: TGTGCCAGCAGTCTTGGAGGCTACGAGCAGTACTTC.